This T cell receptor (beta chain) was recorded in a study of blood T cell repertoires in COVID-19. Across the study: Italy, Spain and the United States were the sources of the convalescent and acute COVID-19 samples. Sample material is recorded as cDNA or gDNA derived from T cells, B-cell-depleted T cells, or PBMCs.

The CDR3 totals 17 residues. The junction had 5 bases not matched to a gene; V was cut back by 0 bases and J by 0 bases. CDR1 KGHSY and CDR2 FQNENV come from the germline V gene. Authors' methods: Estimates of nucleated cell counts were drawn from the amplification of reference gene primers. Data came from immunoSEQ multiplex PCR; TCRdb stores just in-frame clones and leaves some out. V, J and clone size reflect that table, while D and trimming were determined from the DNA. The profile covers 70,000 to 90,000 clones, with over 65% appearing a single time and over 15% taken by the ten largest. This clone has only a few counts.

This clonotype was obtained from a woman over 75 with acute or convalescent COVID-19. Sequencing was carried out using peripheral blood. The chain combines TRBV16 with TRBJ1-1; 9 bases are a match to TRBD1. The CDR3 DNA reads TGTGCCAGCAGCCAATCAAGACAGGGGGTCATGAACACTGAAGCTTTCTTT. Translating it yields CASSQSRQGVMNTEAFF.